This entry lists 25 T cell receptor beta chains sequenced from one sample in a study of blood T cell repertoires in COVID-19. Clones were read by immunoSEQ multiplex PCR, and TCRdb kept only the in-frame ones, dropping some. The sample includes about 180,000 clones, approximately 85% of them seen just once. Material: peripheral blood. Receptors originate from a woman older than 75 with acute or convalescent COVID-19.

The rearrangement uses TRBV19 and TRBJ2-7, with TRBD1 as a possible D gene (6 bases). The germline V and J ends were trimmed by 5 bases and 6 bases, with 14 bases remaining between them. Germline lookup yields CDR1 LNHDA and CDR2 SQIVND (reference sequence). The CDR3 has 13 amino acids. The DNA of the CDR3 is TGTGCCAGTAGTGGGACGATCAGGGGCGAGCAGTACTTC. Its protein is CASSGTIRGEQYF.

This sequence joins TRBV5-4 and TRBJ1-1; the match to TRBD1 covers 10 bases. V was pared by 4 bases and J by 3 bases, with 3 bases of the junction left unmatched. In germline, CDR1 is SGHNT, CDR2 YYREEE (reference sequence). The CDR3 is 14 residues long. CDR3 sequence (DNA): TGTGCCAGCAGCATCGGACAGGGGGACACTGAAGCTTTCTTT. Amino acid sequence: CASSIGQGDTEAFF. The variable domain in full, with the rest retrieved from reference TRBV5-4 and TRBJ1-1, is ETGVTQSPTHLIKTRGQQVTLRCSSQSGHNTVSWYQQALGQGPQFIFQYYREEENGRGNFPPRFSGLQFPNYSSELNVNALELDDSALYLCASSIGQGDTEAFFGQGTRLTVV.

CDR3 in DNA: TGTGCCAGCAGTTTACGGACTAGCGGGACGGGGGAGCAGTACTTC. It is translated as CASSLRTSGTGEQYF. This rearrangement joins TRBV27 to TRBJ2-7, with TRBD2 identical over 12 bases. With 2 bases clipped from V and 7 bases from J, the junction kept 6 bases outside the gene matches. The germline gives CDR1 MNHEY, CDR2 SMNVEV (reference sequence). The CDR3 runs to 15 residues.

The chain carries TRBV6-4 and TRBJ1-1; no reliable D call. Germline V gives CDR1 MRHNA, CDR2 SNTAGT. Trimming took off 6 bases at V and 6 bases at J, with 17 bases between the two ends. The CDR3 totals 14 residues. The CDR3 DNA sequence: TGTGCCAGCAGGGACGCCGGAACGGGGTCTGAAGCTTTCTTT. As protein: CASRDAGTGSEAFF.

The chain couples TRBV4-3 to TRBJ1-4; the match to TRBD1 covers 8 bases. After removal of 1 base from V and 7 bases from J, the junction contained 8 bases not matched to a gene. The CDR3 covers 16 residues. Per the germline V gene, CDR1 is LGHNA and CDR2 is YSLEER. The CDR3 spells CASSQGGQGKSEKLFF. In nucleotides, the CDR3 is TGCGCCAGCAGCCAAGGCGGACAGGGAAAATCTGAAAAACTGTTTTTT.

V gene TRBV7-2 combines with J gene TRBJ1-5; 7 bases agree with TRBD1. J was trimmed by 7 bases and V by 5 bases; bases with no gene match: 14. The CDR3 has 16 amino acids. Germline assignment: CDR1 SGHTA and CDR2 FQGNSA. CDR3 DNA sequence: TGTGCCAGCAGCCGCTTAGCCACAGGGGAAAAACAGCCCCAGCATTTT. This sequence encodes CASSRLATGEKQPQHF. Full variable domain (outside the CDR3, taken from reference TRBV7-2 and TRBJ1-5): GAGVSQSPSNKVTEKGKDVELRCDPISGHTALYWYRQSLGQGLEFLIYFQGNSAPDKSGLPSDRFSAERTGGSVSTLTIQRTQQEDSAVYLCASSRLATGEKQPQHFGDGTRLSIL.

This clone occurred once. In DNA, the CDR3 is TGTGCCAGCAGCTTAGAGGCTAGAACGCAGTATTTT. Its translation: CASSLEARTQYF. The rearrangement joins TRBV11-2 to TRBJ2-3; D unclear. Per germline, CDR1 SGHAT and CDR2 FQNNGV. This CDR3 has 12 residues. Deletions cut 0 bases from V and 9 bases from J, with 7 bases between.

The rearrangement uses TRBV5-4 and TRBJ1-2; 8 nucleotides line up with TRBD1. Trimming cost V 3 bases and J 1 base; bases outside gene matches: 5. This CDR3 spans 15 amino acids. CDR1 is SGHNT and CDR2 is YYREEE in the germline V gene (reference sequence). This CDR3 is CASSSGQEYNYGYTF. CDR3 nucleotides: TGTGCCAGCAGCTCGGGACAGGAGTATAACTATGGCTACACCTTC.

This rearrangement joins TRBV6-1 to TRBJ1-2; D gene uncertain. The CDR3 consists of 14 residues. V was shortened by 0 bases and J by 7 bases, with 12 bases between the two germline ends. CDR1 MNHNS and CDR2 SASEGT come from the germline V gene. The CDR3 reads CASSEARYASGYTF. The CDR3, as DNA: TGTGCCAGCAGTGAAGCGCGGTATGCCTCTGGCTACACCTTC.

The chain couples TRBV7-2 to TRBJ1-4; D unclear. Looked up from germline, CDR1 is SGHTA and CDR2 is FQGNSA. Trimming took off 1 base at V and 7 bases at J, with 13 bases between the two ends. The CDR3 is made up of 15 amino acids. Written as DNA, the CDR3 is TGTGCCAGCAGCTTAGATCGGGGTAGCGGTGAAAAACTGTTTTTT. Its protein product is CASSLDRGSGEKLFF.

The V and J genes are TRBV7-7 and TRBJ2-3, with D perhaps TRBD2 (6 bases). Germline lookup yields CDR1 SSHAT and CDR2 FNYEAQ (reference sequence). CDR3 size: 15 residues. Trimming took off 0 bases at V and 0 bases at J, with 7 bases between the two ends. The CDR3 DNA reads TGTGCCAGCAGCTTAGCGGGAGGAAGCACAGATACGCAGTATTTT. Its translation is CASSLAGGSTDTQYF.

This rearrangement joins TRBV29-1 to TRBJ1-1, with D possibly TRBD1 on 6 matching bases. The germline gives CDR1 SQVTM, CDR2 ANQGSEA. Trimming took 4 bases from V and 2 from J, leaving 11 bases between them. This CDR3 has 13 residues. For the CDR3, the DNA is TGCAGCGTTGGACAGGTCGTCAACACTGAAGCTTTCTTT. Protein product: CSVGQVVNTEAFF.

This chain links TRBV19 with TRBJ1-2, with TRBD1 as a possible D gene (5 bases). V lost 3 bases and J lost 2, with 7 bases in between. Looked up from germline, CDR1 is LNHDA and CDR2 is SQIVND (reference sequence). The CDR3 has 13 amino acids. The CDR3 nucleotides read TGTGCCAGTAGTATCCCAGGGAACTATGGCTACACCTTC. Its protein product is CASSIPGNYGYTF.

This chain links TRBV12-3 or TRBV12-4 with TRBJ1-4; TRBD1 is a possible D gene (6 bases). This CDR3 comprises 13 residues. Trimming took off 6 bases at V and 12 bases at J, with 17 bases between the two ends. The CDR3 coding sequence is TGTGCCAGCAGGCGGTGGGGCAGGGGTCAACTGTTTTTT. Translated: CASRRWGRGQLFF.

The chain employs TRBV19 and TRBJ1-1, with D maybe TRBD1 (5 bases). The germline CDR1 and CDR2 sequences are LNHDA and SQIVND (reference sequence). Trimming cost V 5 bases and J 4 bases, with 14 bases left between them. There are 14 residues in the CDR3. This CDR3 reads CASSAGRAATEAFF. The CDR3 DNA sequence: TGTGCCAGTAGTGCCGGCAGGGCGGCCACTGAAGCTTTCTTT.

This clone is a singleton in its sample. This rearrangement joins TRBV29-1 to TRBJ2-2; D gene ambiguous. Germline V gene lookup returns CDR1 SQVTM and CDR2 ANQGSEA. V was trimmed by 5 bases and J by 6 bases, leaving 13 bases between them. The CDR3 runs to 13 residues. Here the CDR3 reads CSVQVVRPGELFF. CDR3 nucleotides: TGCAGCGTTCAGGTTGTGCGCCCCGGGGAGCTGTTTTTT.

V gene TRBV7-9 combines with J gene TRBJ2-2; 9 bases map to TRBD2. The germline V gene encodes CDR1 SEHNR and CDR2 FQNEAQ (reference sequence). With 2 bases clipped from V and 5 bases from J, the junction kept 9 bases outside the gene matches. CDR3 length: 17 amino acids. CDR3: CASSLRAGGLLTGELFF. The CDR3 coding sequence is TGTGCCAGCAGCTTACGAGCGGGAGGACTTCTAACCGGGGAGCTGTTTTTT.

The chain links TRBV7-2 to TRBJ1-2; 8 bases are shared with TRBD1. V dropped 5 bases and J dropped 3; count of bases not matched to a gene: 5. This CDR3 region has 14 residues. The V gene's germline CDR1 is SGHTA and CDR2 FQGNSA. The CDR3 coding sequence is TGTGCCAGCAGCCCAACGGACAGGGACTATGGCTACACCTTC. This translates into CASSPTDRDYGYTF.

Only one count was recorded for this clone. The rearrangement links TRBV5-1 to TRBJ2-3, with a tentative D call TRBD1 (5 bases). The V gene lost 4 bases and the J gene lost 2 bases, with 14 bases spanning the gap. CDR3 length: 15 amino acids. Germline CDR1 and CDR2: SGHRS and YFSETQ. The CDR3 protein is CASSLLDSFTDTQYF. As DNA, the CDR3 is TGCGCCAGCAGCCTCCTCGACAGTTTCACAGATACGCAGTATTTT. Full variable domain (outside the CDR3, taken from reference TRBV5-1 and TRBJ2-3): KAGVTQTPRYLIKTRGQQVTLSCSPISGHRSVSWYQQTPGQGLQFLFEYFSETQRNKGNFPGRFSGRQFSNSRSEMNVSTLELGDSALYLCASSLLDSFTDTQYFGPGTRLTVL.

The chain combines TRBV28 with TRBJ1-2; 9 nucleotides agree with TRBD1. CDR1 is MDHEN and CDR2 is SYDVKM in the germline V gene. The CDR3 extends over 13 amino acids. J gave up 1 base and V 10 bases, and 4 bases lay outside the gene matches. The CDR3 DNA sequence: TGTGCCACCGGGACAGGGAATAACTATGGCTACACCTTC. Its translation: CATGTGNNYGYTF.

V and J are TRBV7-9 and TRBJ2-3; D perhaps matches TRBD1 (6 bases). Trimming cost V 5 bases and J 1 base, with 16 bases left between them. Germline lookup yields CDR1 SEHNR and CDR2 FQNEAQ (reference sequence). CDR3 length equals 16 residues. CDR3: CASSPGQLRGTDTQYF. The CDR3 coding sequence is TGTGCCAGCAGCCCTGGACAGTTAAGGGGCACAGATACGCAGTATTTT.

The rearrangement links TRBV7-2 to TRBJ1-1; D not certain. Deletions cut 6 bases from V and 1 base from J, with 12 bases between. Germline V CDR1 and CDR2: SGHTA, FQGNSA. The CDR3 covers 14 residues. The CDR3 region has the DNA TGTGCCAGCAGGACCGGACGGGGGAACACTGAAGCTTTCTTT. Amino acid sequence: CASRTGRGNTEAFF.

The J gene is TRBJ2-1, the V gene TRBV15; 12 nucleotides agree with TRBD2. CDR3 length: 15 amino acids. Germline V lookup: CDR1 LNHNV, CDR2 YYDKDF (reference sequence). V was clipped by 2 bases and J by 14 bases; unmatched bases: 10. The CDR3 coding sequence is TGTGCCACCAGCAGATCCCAGACTAGCGGGAGCTTGAAGTTCTTC. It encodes CATSRSQTSGSLKFF. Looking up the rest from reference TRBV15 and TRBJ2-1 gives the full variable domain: DAMVIQNPRYQVTQFGKPVTLSCSQTLNHNVMYWYQQKSSQAPKLLFHYYDKDFNNEADTPDNFQSRRPNTSFCFLDIRSPGLGDTAMYLCATSRSQTSGSLKFFGPGTRLTVL.

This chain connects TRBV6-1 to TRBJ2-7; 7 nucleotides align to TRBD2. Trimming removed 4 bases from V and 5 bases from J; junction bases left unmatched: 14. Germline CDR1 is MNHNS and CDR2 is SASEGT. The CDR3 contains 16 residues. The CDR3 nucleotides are TGTGCCAGCAGTGCAGCAGAAGGAAGCGGGGCCCACGAGCAGTACTTC. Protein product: CASSAAEGSGAHEQYF.

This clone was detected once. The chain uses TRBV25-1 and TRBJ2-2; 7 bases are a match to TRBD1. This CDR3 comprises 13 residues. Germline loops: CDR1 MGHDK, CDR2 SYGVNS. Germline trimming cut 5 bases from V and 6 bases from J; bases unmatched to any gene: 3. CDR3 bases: TGTGCCAGCAGTCTACAGGGGCCCGGGGAGCTGTTTTTT. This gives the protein CASSLQGPGELFF.